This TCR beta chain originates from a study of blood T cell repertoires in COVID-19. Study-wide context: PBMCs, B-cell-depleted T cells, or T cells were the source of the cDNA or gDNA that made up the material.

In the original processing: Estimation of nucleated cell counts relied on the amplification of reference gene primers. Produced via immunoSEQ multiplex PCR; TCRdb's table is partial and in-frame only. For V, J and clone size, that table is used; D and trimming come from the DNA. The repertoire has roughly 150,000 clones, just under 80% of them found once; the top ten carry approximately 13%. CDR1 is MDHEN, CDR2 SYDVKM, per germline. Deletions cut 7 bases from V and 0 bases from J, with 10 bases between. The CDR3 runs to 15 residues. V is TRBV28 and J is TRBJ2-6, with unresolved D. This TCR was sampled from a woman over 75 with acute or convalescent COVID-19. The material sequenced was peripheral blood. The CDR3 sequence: CASIPGSSGANVLTF. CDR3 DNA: TGTGCCAGCATCCCAGGTAGCTCTGGGGCCAACGTCCTGACTTTC. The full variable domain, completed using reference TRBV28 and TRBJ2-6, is DVKVTQSSRYLVKRTGEKVFLECVQDMDHENMFWYRQDPGLGLRLIYFSYDVKMKEKGDIPEGYSVSREKKERFSLILESASTNQTSMYLCASIPGSSGANVLTFGAGSRLTVL.